The source of this T cell receptor (beta chain) is a study of blood T cells in healthy people across ages. Sample-barcoded 5' priming and a J-beta primer mix drove a second PCR of about 6 to 12 cycles. TCRdb passed the 5' RACE reads through MiXCR, listing each CDR3 protein once. The table includes 1.2 million to 1.5 million distinct CDR3 sequences, around 42% detected once. This CDR3 spans 15 amino acids. In germline, CDR1 is SGHTA, CDR2 FQGNSA. J was trimmed by 2 bases and V by 2 bases; bases with no gene match: 5. General study points: As naive T cell percentage varied, TCR beta diversity correlated strongly with it.

Details on this clonotype: Its antigen is still unknown.

Material: blood. V and J are TRBV7-2 and TRBJ2-7, with 8 bases fitting TRBD1. The TCR comes from a woman aged 18-29 years in good health. For the CDR3, the DNA is TGTGCCAGCAGCTTATTGGGACAGGCCGCCTACGAGCAGTACTTC. It codes for CASSLLGQAAYEQYF.